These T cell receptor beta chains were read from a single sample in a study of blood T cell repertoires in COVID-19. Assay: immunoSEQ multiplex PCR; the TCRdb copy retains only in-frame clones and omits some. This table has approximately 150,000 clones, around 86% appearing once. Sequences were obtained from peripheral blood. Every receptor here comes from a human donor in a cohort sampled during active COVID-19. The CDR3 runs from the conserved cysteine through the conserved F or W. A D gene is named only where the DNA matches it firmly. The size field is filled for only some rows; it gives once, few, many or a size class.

CDR3nt: TGTGCCAGCAGTTACCCAGCGGGAGGGCCCCCAGATACGCAGTATTTT
CDR3aa: CASSYPAGGPPDTQYF
abundance: -
j_gene: TRBJ2-3
d_gene: TRBD2
v_gene: TRBV6-2/TRBV6-3

CDR3nt: TGTGCCAGCAGCTCGGGAAGGGACAGCAGGGTCCCACAAGAGACCCAGTACTTC
CDR3aa: CASSSGRDSRVPQETQYF
abundance: -
j_gene: TRBJ2-5
d_gene: TRBD1
v_gene: TRBV7-3

CDR3nt: TGTGCCAGCAGCCATCCCGGGACAGGAATGAACACTGAAGCTTTCTTT
CDR3aa: CASSHPGTGMNTEAFF
abundance: -
j_gene: TRBJ1-1
d_gene: TRBD1
v_gene: TRBV4-2

CDR3nt: TGTGCCAGCAGTCCCGGGACAGGGGCTAAGGAGCAGTACTTC
CDR3aa: CASSPGTGAKEQYF
abundance: -
j_gene: TRBJ2-7
d_gene: TRBD1
v_gene: TRBV7-6

CDR3nt: TGTGCCAGCAGCCTACTAGCCTATGAGCAGTTCTTC
CDR3aa: CASSLLAYEQFF
abundance: -
j_gene: TRBJ2-1
d_gene: -
v_gene: TRBV11-1

CDR3nt: TGTGCCAGCAGCGGAGGACTAGCGGGAGGCTCCTGGCGGGTTGAGACCCAGTACTTC
CDR3aa: CASSGGLAGGSWRVETQYF
abundance: once
j_gene: TRBJ2-5
d_gene: TRBD2
v_gene: TRBV7-2

CDR3nt: TGTGCCAGCAGTTACCCCCTAGGACTAGCGGGCCTCAATGAGCAGTTCTTC
CDR3aa: CASSYPLGLAGLNEQFF
abundance: -
j_gene: TRBJ2-1
d_gene: TRBD2
v_gene: TRBV6-2/TRBV6-3

CDR3nt: TGTGCCAGCAGTTATCCCCAGGAATTCTACGAGCAGTACTTC
CDR3aa: CASSYPQEFYEQYF
abundance: -
j_gene: TRBJ2-7
d_gene: -
v_gene: TRBV28

CDR3nt: TGTGCCACCAGCAGAGAAGCGGGCTCCTACAATGAGCAGTTCTTC
CDR3aa: CATSREAGSYNEQFF
abundance: -
j_gene: TRBJ2-1
d_gene: -
v_gene: TRBV15

CDR3nt: TGTGCCAGTAGTACGCGCAGGGATAATCAGCCCCAGCATTTT
CDR3aa: CASSTRRDNQPQHF
abundance: -
j_gene: TRBJ1-5
d_gene: -
v_gene: TRBV19

CDR3nt: TGTGCCAGTAGCCGGGAGGGGACGATTAGCACAGATACGCAGTATTTT
CDR3aa: CASSREGTISTDTQYF
abundance: -
j_gene: TRBJ2-3
d_gene: TRBD2
v_gene: TRBV19

CDR3nt: TGTGCCAGCAGACCTAGCGGGAATCGAGAGACCCAGTACTTC
CDR3aa: CASRPSGNRETQYF
abundance: -
j_gene: TRBJ2-5
d_gene: TRBD2
v_gene: TRBV6-6

CDR3nt: TGTGCCAGCAGCTTATCAGATAGCAATCAGCCCCAGCATTTT
CDR3aa: CASSLSDSNQPQHF
abundance: once
j_gene: TRBJ1-5
d_gene: -
v_gene: TRBV7-2

CDR3nt: TGTGCCAGCGCTTCCCCCAGGGGGCAGGGAGATACGCAGTATTTT
CDR3aa: CASASPRGQGDTQYF
abundance: -
j_gene: TRBJ2-3
d_gene: TRBD1
v_gene: TRBV9

CDR3nt: TGTGCCAGCAGCTTTAACGGCGGCGAGACCCAGTACTTC
CDR3aa: CASSFNGGETQYF
abundance: -
j_gene: TRBJ2-5
d_gene: -
v_gene: TRBV11-2

CDR3nt: TGCAGCGTTGAGGAAATGGGGCCGGTTTCCTACAATGAGCAGTTCTTC
CDR3aa: CSVEEMGPVSYNEQFF
abundance: -
j_gene: TRBJ2-1
d_gene: -
v_gene: TRBV29-1

CDR3nt: TGTGCCAGCGGGACAGACTCTGGGGCCAACGTCCTGACTTTC
CDR3aa: CASGTDSGANVLTF
abundance: -
j_gene: TRBJ2-6
d_gene: TRBD1
v_gene: TRBV27

CDR3nt: TGTGCCAGCAGTGCCGTCGGGAGGAACACTGAAGCTTTCTTT
CDR3aa: CASSAVGRNTEAFF
abundance: -
j_gene: TRBJ1-1
d_gene: -
v_gene: TRBV2

CDR3nt: TGTGCCAGCAGCGAGGGACTCCACGGGGTTGAGCAGTTCTTC
CDR3aa: CASSEGLHGVEQFF
abundance: -
j_gene: TRBJ2-1
d_gene: -
v_gene: TRBV7-2

CDR3nt: TGTGCCAGCAGAGACCCCGTGACAGGGGGCTACGAGCAGTACTTC
CDR3aa: CASRDPVTGGYEQYF
abundance: -
j_gene: TRBJ2-7
d_gene: TRBD1
v_gene: TRBV6-5

CDR3nt: TGTGCCAGCAGCGGACAGGGGGAGGATACGCAGTATTTT
CDR3aa: CASSGQGEDTQYF
abundance: -
j_gene: TRBJ2-3
d_gene: TRBD1
v_gene: TRBV9

CDR3nt: TGTGCCAGCAGTGTTCGGCGGAACTACGAGCAGTACTTC
CDR3aa: CASSVRRNYEQYF
abundance: -
j_gene: TRBJ2-7
d_gene: -
v_gene: TRBV2

CDR3nt: TGTGCCAGCACCCCTCAACAGGGATCTGGAAACACCATATATTTT
CDR3aa: CASTPQQGSGNTIYF
abundance: -
j_gene: TRBJ1-3
d_gene: -
v_gene: TRBV11-2

CDR3nt: TGTGCCAGCAAACCAGGGAGGAGAGGACTAGCGGACAGCGCCTACGAGCAGTACTTC
CDR3aa: CASKPGRRGLADSAYEQYF
abundance: -
j_gene: TRBJ2-7
d_gene: TRBD2
v_gene: TRBV7-2

CDR3nt: TGTGCCAGCAGTTACACGGGACAGTCATATGGCTACACCTTC
CDR3aa: CASSYTGQSYGYTF
abundance: -
j_gene: TRBJ1-2
d_gene: TRBD1
v_gene: TRBV6-5

CDR3nt: TGTGCCAGCAGCCCCAGGGACCAGAGGAGGGAGGAGCAGTACTTC
CDR3aa: CASSPRDQRREEQYF
abundance: -
j_gene: TRBJ2-7
d_gene: -
v_gene: TRBV7-8

CDR3nt: TGTGCCAGCAGCTCGGACAGGGGGAGGAACGAGCAGTACTTC
CDR3aa: CASSSDRGRNEQYF
abundance: -
j_gene: TRBJ2-7
d_gene: TRBD1
v_gene: TRBV6-5

CDR3nt: TGCGCCAGCAGCCAAGGCTTAGGAGGGAGTTTTATAGAGACCCAGTACTTC
CDR3aa: CASSQGLGGSFIETQYF
abundance: few
j_gene: TRBJ2-5
d_gene: -
v_gene: TRBV4-1

CDR3nt: TGTGCCAGCTCACCCGATAGAACCCGATCCTACGAGCAGTACTTC
CDR3aa: CASSPDRTRSYEQYF
abundance: -
j_gene: TRBJ2-7
d_gene: -
v_gene: TRBV18

CDR3nt: TGTGCCAGCAGTTTAACCGGTTATACAGATACGCAGTATTTT
CDR3aa: CASSLTGYTDTQYF
abundance: -
j_gene: TRBJ2-3
d_gene: -
v_gene: TRBV28

CDR3nt: TGTGCCAGCAGCCGCAGGGAAAAAAAAGAGACCCAGTACTTC
CDR3aa: CASSRREKKETQYF
abundance: -
j_gene: TRBJ2-5
d_gene: -
v_gene: TRBV7-9

CDR3nt: TGTGCCAGCAGCTTAGGAACCAGGGACAATCGGAAGGGCTACACCTTC
CDR3aa: CASSLGTRDNRKGYTF
abundance: -
j_gene: TRBJ1-2
d_gene: -
v_gene: TRBV7-8

CDR3nt: TGCGCCAGCAGCCCGGGACTAGCGGGGGGCCTCGGGCAGTACTTC
CDR3aa: CASSPGLAGGLGQYF
abundance: -
j_gene: TRBJ2-7
d_gene: TRBD2
v_gene: TRBV5-1

CDR3nt: TGTGCCAGTAGTATGGGCATCGATCAGCCCCAGCATTTT
CDR3aa: CASSMGIDQPQHF
abundance: few
j_gene: TRBJ1-5
d_gene: -
v_gene: TRBV19

CDR3nt: TGTGCCAGCAGCCACGCACACACAGGGGCAGGGTTAAGCTCCTATAATTCACCCCTCCACTTT
CDR3aa: CASSHAHTGAGLSSYNSPLHF
abundance: -
j_gene: TRBJ1-6
d_gene: TRBD1
v_gene: TRBV14

CDR3nt: TGTGCCAGCAGTTTAGGGGCGGGTGGCTACACCTTC
CDR3aa: CASSLGAGGYTF
abundance: -
j_gene: TRBJ1-2
d_gene: -
v_gene: TRBV12-3/TRBV12-4

CDR3nt: TGTGCCAGCAGCGTAGCAGGTGGTCTTCAAGAGACCCAGTACTTC
CDR3aa: CASSVAGGLQETQYF
abundance: -
j_gene: TRBJ2-5
d_gene: -
v_gene: TRBV9

CDR3nt: TGTGCCAGCAGTCGAGACTTAGCGGGATTGTACGAGCAGTACTTC
CDR3aa: CASSRDLAGLYEQYF
abundance: -
j_gene: TRBJ2-7
d_gene: TRBD2
v_gene: TRBV7-8

CDR3nt: TGTGCCAGCAGCCAAGGAGTGGCGGCAGCTAACTATGGCTACACCTTC
CDR3aa: CASSQGVAAANYGYTF
abundance: -
j_gene: TRBJ1-2
d_gene: -
v_gene: TRBV3-1/TRBV3-2

CDR3nt: TGTGCCAGCAGTTTCCGGGACTCCGCTCGCCGAAGCACAGATACGCAGTATTTT
CDR3aa: CASSFRDSARRSTDTQYF
abundance: -
j_gene: TRBJ2-3
d_gene: -
v_gene: TRBV2

CDR3nt: TGTGCCAGCAGTTACCTCCCGGGACAGGGGAAGTACGAGCAGTACTTC
CDR3aa: CASSYLPGQGKYEQYF
abundance: -
j_gene: TRBJ2-7
d_gene: TRBD1
v_gene: TRBV28

CDR3nt: TGTGCCAGCAATCCTCTGGGACAGGGGGGCGAGCAGTACTTC
CDR3aa: CASNPLGQGGEQYF
abundance: -
j_gene: TRBJ2-7
d_gene: TRBD1
v_gene: TRBV7-9

CDR3nt: TGTGCCAGCAGCTTGGGCACTCCCTACGAGCAGTACTTC
CDR3aa: CASSLGTPYEQYF
abundance: -
j_gene: TRBJ2-7
d_gene: -
v_gene: TRBV11-3

CDR3nt: TGTGCCAGCAGCCAGGGGCCAGATACGCAGTATTTT
CDR3aa: CASSQGPDTQYF
abundance: -
j_gene: TRBJ2-3
d_gene: -
v_gene: TRBV6-2/TRBV6-3

CDR3nt: TGTGCCAGCAGTGAGGGAGTCAATGAGCAGTTCTTC
CDR3aa: CASSEGVNEQFF
abundance: -
j_gene: TRBJ2-1
d_gene: -
v_gene: TRBV11-2

CDR3nt: TGCGCCAGCAGCTTGTTTGGAGATAGCAATCAGCCCCAGCATTTT
CDR3aa: CASSLFGDSNQPQHF
abundance: -
j_gene: TRBJ1-5
d_gene: -
v_gene: TRBV5-1

CDR3nt: TGTGCAAGTCGCCCCCCTAGCGGGTCCTACAATGAGCAGTTCTTC
CDR3aa: CASRPPSGSYNEQFF
abundance: once
j_gene: TRBJ2-1
d_gene: -
v_gene: TRBV12-2

CDR3nt: TGTGCCAGCAGTGACGGGGCTAGCGGGAGGGTCCACAATGAGCAGTTCTTC
CDR3aa: CASSDGASGRVHNEQFF
abundance: -
j_gene: TRBJ2-1
d_gene: TRBD2
v_gene: TRBV6-4

CDR3nt: TGCAGTGCTAGACTCGATTCACCCCTCCACTTT
CDR3aa: CSARLDSPLHF
abundance: -
j_gene: TRBJ1-6
d_gene: -
v_gene: TRBV20-1

CDR3nt: TGTGCCAGTAGTCCGACAGGGTCCTACGAGCAGTACTTC
CDR3aa: CASSPTGSYEQYF
abundance: -
j_gene: TRBJ2-7
d_gene: TRBD1
v_gene: TRBV19

CDR3nt: TGTGCCAGCAGTTACGAACAGGGGAATGGAAACACCATATATTTT
CDR3aa: CASSYEQGNGNTIYF
abundance: -
j_gene: TRBJ1-3
d_gene: TRBD1
v_gene: TRBV6-5